The following is a T cell receptor beta chain sequence with its context. Its antigen is still unknown. Nothing much larger sits one base from this clone, and base qualities are not available. The data were taken from a study of blood T cells in healthy people across ages (dated by TCRdb to 2014 to 2015). At the level of the whole study: Template switching captured roughly one uniquely barcoded TCR beta cDNA molecule per two T cells in model experiments. To track age-related changes in TCR beta repertoire diversity, the study relied on deep sequencing normalized with unique cDNA molecular identifiers. Four age groups were formed from the donors: young (average about 17 years), middle-aged (just under 40), aged (around 62) and long-lived (around 82). To avoid experimental bias, donors of different ages were randomly spread across the sequencing lanes. The study analyzed two additional independent replicas of 1 million unique cDNA reads from the same blood draw for two donors, one aged 18 to 30 and one aged 80 or older. What the authors observed across the whole study: Compared with the aged group, the long-lived group had more naive CD4+ T cells, fewer expanded clones and increased TCR diversity, suggesting age selection. Estimates of total diversity based on one million sequenced T cells were considered lower bounds and underestimates. Observed TCR beta diversity per million T cells fell roughly linearly with age, and a significant reduction was already apparent by age roughly 40. Donor CMV infection status was unknown, potentially confounding age-related changes in expanded clonotypes. Because profiling used bulk unsorted PBMCs, naive and antigen-experienced compartments could not be compared conclusively. There was a strong correlation between observed TCR beta diversity and the percentage of naive T cells measured by flow cytometry.

Systemically healthy Caucasian individuals from Russia, approximately 39 in total and aged roughly 6 to 100 years, were included as donors. Each donor gave about 10 milliliters of peripheral blood, drawn into EDTA-treated Vacutainer tubes. Ficoll-Paque density-gradient centrifugation was used to isolate PBMCs, with at least 7 million obtained per sample. Total RNA, at least 5.5 micrograms per sample, was extracted from PBMCs with Trizol reagent. For every donor, an aliquot of PBMCs went through flow cytometry to measure the percentages of naive CD45RAhigh/CD27high T cells. Libraries were prepared through 5' RACE. The sequencer listed for this sample is Illumina HiSeq 2500. A second PCR of about 7 to 12 cycles was run with a J-beta primer mix and a sample-barcoded 5' primer. Each TCR beta cDNA molecule received a unique molecular identifier from a template-switch 5' adaptor carrying 12 random nucleotides. At least 2.5 million CDR3-containing paired-end reads were obtained from each sample. All of the RNA was converted into first-strand cDNA using the Mint cDNA synthesis kit, with a TRBC-specific oligonucleotide serving as the primer. Following uracil-DNA glycosylase treatment, a first 18-cycle PCR with universal primers M1SS and BC2_uni_R was performed on all cDNA. As for the authors' bioinformatics: Normalization of each sample was performed by random selection of 1 million high-quality reads, each carrying a distinct molecular identifier. Reads with shared molecular identifiers were discarded instead of being binned into consensus sequences. MiTCR, run with a Q25 quality threshold and the strictest error-elimination algorithm, handled CDR3 identification, clonotype clustering and error correction. A nonparametric unseen species model with Euler transformation was used to estimate a lower bound on total TCR beta diversity. TCRdb itself trimmed the public reads at Q25 with fastp, ran MiXCR and retained productive beta chains. For every CDR3 protein sequence, its rows merge into one entry that carries the most common genes and DNA. It is TCRdb's table, rather than the study itself, that gives the V and J calls and clone size. The sample table contains 710,000 or so distinct CDR3 sequences; only one count was recorded for 22% of them. The ten largest make up roughly a fifth of the sample.

V and J are truncated by 3 bases and 3 bases respectively, leaving an intervening sequence of 15 bases. The CDR1 and CDR2 encoded by the germline V gene are WSHSY and SAAADI. The CDR3, cysteine through phenylalanine, is 17 amino acids long. Left in the record is the CDR3 DNA by itself, 51 bases read in frame from the first base. The sequence is built from TRBV10-2 and TRBJ1-6, with no reliable assignment of the D segment. This clonotype originated in a man in his 70s in good health. Sequencing was carried out using blood. The CDR3 loop reads CASSDLSGNLYNSPLHF. The DNA sequence follows: TGCGCCAGCAGTGACCTGTCGGGGAACCTCTATAATTCACCCCTCCACTTT.